These T cell receptor beta chains were read from a single sample in a study of blood T cell repertoires in COVID-19. The assay was immunoSEQ multiplex PCR, and TCRdb's table has in-frame clones only and misses some. The sample consists of 300,000 to 350,000 clones, 88% of them appearing once. Sequencing was carried out using PBMCs or T cells enriched from blood (not recorded which). These receptors were taken from a man under 40 who had recovered from COVID-19. CDR3s include the opening cysteine and the closing phenylalanine or tryptophan. The order of the fields is D gene, clone size, V gene, J gene, CDR3 protein, CDR3 DNA. D genes are given only for firm matches. Not every row has a clone size; where given, it reads once, few, many or a size class.

>TRBD1|once|TRBV28|TRBJ2-7
CATRRMGQSYEQYF
TGTGCCACCAGACGAATGGGACAGTCCTACGAGCAGTACTTC
>-|-|TRBV3-1/TRBV3-2|TRBJ2-4
CASSQEDINIQYF
TGTGCCAGCAGCCAAGAGGACATCAACATTCAGTACTTC
>-|-|TRBV10-2|TRBJ2-7
CASRQGTYEQYF
TGCGCCAGCAGGCAGGGGACCTACGAGCAGTACTTC
>TRBD2|-|TRBV28|TRBJ2-7
CASTASGAYSYEQYF
TGTGCCAGCACCGCTAGCGGGGCCTACTCCTACGAGCAGTACTTC
>-|-|TRBV18|TRBJ2-5
CASSDLTGMGETQYF
TGTGCCAGCTCAGACCTGACGGGGATGGGGGAGACCCAGTACTTC
>-|-|TRBV6-5|TRBJ1-1
CASTPGLNTEAFF
TGTGCCAGCACCCCTGGACTTAACACTGAAGCTTTCTTT
>-|-|TRBV11-1|TRBJ1-2
CASSSDKTYGYTF
TGTGCCAGCAGCTCCGACAAGACCTATGGCTACACCTTC
>-|-|TRBV2|TRBJ2-2
CARSVPGHSGELFF
TGTGCCCGGAGCGTCCCAGGACATTCCGGGGAGCTGTTTTTT
>-|-|TRBV6-4|TRBJ2-7
CASSAPGRVCEQYF
TGTGCCAGCAGTGCACCGGGAAGGGTCTGCGAGCAGTACTTC
>-|-|TRBV28|TRBJ1-1
CASRTDRATEAFF
TGTGCCAGCAGGACAGACAGAGCCACTGAAGCTTTCTTT
>TRBD1|-|TRBV18|TRBJ1-5
CASSPPTGVNQPQHF
TGTGCCAGCTCACCCCCGACAGGGGTAAATCAGCCCCAGCATTTT
>-|once|TRBV12-2|TRBJ1-3
CASRLADWGGRSGNTIYF
TGTGCAAGTCGCTTAGCGGACTGGGGGGGGCGATCTGGAAACACCATATATTTT
>TRBD2|-|TRBV2|TRBJ2-5
CASRLSGGGQETQYF
TGTGCCAGCCGGTTGAGCGGGGGGGGTCAAGAGACCCAGTACTTC
>TRBD1|-|TRBV27|TRBJ1-2
CASRPQGGYGYTF
TGTGCCAGCAGACCACAGGGGGGCTATGGCTACACCTTC
>-|-|TRBV3-1/TRBV3-2|TRBJ2-3
CASSQRNGGRTDTQYF
TGTGCCAGCAGCCAACGCAACGGAGGACGCACAGATACGCAGTATTTT